Listed below are T cell receptor beta chains from one sample, sequenced in a study of T cell responses to AZD1222 COVID-19 vaccine. Clones were read by immunoSEQ multiplex PCR, and TCRdb kept only the in-frame ones, dropping some. The table records under 150,000 clones, over 85% of them present only once. Sequencing used peripheral blood, obtained 28 days after the second AZD1222 dose. All receptors come from an adult who received the AZD1222 COVID-19 vaccine. CDR3s include the opening cysteine and the closing phenylalanine or tryptophan. D genes are given only for firm matches. Expanded clones are given a class, and other clones once, few, many or no size at all.

v_call	clone_size	d_call	j_call	cdr3_nt	cdr3_aa
TRBV10-3	.	TRBD1	TRBJ2-2	TGTGCCATCATGTTAGGACAGGCTCGGGAGCTGTTTTTT	CAIMLGQARELFF
TRBV19	.	TRBD2	TRBJ2-2	TGTGCCAGTATGCATTTAGCGGGAGTTACCGGGGAGCTGTTTTTT	CASMHLAGVTGELFF
TRBV19	.	TRBD1	TRBJ2-7	TGTGCCAGTAGCCGGGACAGGGCCTACGAGCAGTACTTC	CASSRDRAYEQYF
TRBV5-1	once	TRBD1	TRBJ2-7	TGCGCCAGCAGCGAGGGACAGGGGGCCGGGGAGCAGTACTTC	CASSEGQGAGEQYF
TRBV6-5	.	.	TRBJ1-2	TGTGCCAGCACCCCGGTGACAGATAGTGGCTACACCTTC	CASTPVTDSGYTF
TRBV28	.	.	TRBJ1-5	TGTGCCAGCGGGTCACCGGGGGGTCAGCCCCAGCATTTT	CASGSPGGQPQHF
TRBV6-5	.	TRBD1	TRBJ2-2	TGTGCCAGCAGGGGACAGCCGAACACCGGGGAGCTGTTTTTT	CASRGQPNTGELFF
TRBV11-3	.	.	TRBJ1-6	TGTGCCAGCAGCTTGGGGGACGGGTATTATAATTCACCCCTCCACTTT	CASSLGDGYYNSPLHF
TRBV27	.	.	TRBJ2-7	TGTGCCAGCAGTACATACCCCCTTTCCGAGTTCTACGAGCAGTACTTC	CASSTYPLSEFYEQYF
TRBV19	.	.	TRBJ1-5	TGTGCCAGTAGTATGACCGGTCAGCCCCAGCATTTT	CASSMTGQPQHF
TRBV30	.	TRBD1	TRBJ1-4	TGTGCCACAACGACAGGGGGCGATGAAAAACTGTTTTTT	CATTTGGDEKLFF
TRBV13	.	TRBD2	TRBJ2-1	TGTGCCAGCAGCGGGCCGGAGGGGACTACCTACAGTGAGCAGTTCTTC	CASSGPEGTTYSEQFF
TRBV5-5	.	.	TRBJ1-3	TGTGCCAGCAGCTTCGAGCTATACTCTGGAAACACCATATATTTT	CASSFELYSGNTIYF
TRBV5-1	.	TRBD2	TRBJ2-5	TGCGCCAGCAGCTTGGGGTCTAGCGGGAGTGGGGAGACCCAGTACTTC	CASSLGSSGSGETQYF
TRBV7-8	.	TRBD2	TRBJ2-1	TGTGCCAGCAGCTTAGTTCCTAGCGGGGGCCTCCTGTACAATGAGCAGTTCTTC	CASSLVPSGGLLYNEQFF
TRBV6-2/TRBV6-3	.	.	TRBJ1-3	TGTGCCAGCAGTTACTCGAACCGAGACCGAAACACCATATATTTT	CASSYSNRDRNTIYF
TRBV19	few	.	TRBJ2-2	TGTGCCAGTAGTTCCGCCGGGGAGCTGTTTTTT	CASSSAGELFF
TRBV5-6	.	TRBD2	TRBJ2-5	TGTGCCAGCAGCCAGGGACTAGCGGGAGAGACCCAGTACTTC	CASSQGLAGETQYF
TRBV11-2	.	TRBD2	TRBJ2-3	TGTGCCAGCCGCGTAAAGCGGGGGGGCGGCTCAGATACGCAGTATTTT	CASRVKRGGGSDTQYF
TRBV28	.	TRBD1	TRBJ2-7	TGTGCCAGCAGAAGGGGGCAGCAATACGAGCAGTACTTC	CASRRGQQYEQYF
TRBV6-1	.	TRBD1	TRBJ1-5	TGTGCCAGCAGTGAAGCGCCGACAGGGCGGCCCCAGCATTTT	CASSEAPTGRPQHF
TRBV5-4	.	.	TRBJ2-2	TGTGCCAGCAGCCTTGGACTCCTCACCGGGGAGCTGTTTTTT	CASSLGLLTGELFF
TRBV30	.	.	TRBJ2-4	TGTGCCTGGAGGTCCGAAAACATTCAGTACTTC	CAWRSENIQYF
TRBV5-1	.	.	TRBJ2-2	TGCGCCAGCAGCTTGGTGGGGGGGCCCACCGGGGAGCTGTTTTTT	CASSLVGGPTGELFF
TRBV27	.	TRBD1	TRBJ2-7	TGTGCCAGCAGTTTCCGGACAGGGAAGCCCCACGAGCAGTACTTC	CASSFRTGKPHEQYF
TRBV29-1	.	.	TRBJ2-5	TGCAGCGTTGTCGGGTATGCGAAGACCCAGTACTTC	CSVVGYAKTQYF
TRBV7-2	.	.	TRBJ1-5	TGTGCCAGCAGCTCAGATGGGCAGAAGGGCCAGCCCCAGCATTTT	CASSSDGQKGQPQHF
TRBV2	.	.	TRBJ1-1	TGTGCCAGCAGTGTGACGGGAGGGAACACTGAAGCTTTCTTT	CASSVTGGNTEAFF
TRBV6-2/TRBV6-3	.	TRBD2	TRBJ2-3	TGTGCCAGCAGTTACTTAGCCGGGACTAGCGGCCGCACAGATACGCAGTATTTT	CASSYLAGTSGRTDTQYF
TRBV12-5	.	TRBD1	TRBJ2-5	TGTGCTAGTGGGACAGGGGGCTTAGAGACCCAGTACTTC	CASGTGGLETQYF